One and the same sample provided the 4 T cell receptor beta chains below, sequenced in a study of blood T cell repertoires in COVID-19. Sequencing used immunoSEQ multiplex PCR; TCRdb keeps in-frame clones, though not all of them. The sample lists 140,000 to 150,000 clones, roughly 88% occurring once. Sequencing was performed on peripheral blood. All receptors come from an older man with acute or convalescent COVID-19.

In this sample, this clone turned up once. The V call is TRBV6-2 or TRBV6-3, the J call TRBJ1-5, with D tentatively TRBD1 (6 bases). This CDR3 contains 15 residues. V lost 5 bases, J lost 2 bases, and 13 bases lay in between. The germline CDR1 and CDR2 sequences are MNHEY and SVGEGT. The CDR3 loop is CASSPGGAGNQPQHF. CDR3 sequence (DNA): TGTGCCAGCAGTCCCGGGGGGGCCGGCAATCAGCCCCAGCATTTT.

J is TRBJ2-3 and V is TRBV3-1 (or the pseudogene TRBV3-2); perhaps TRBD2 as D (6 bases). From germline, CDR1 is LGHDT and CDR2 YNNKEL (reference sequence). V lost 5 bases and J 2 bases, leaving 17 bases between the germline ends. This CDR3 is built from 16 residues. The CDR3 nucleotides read TGTGCCAGCAGCAAAGGGACTCCCTCTTACACAGATACGCAGTATTTT. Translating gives CASSKGTPSYTDTQYF.

CDR3 DNA sequence: TGTGCCAGCAGCCGGGACAGGGTAAGCGAGCAGTACTTC. Its protein is CASSRDRVSEQYF. The chain uses TRBV11-2 and TRBJ2-7, with 9 bases lining up with TRBD1. The junction had 5 bases not matched to a gene; V was cut back by 5 bases and J by 6 bases. Germline CDR1 is SGHAT and CDR2 is FQNNGV. The CDR3 is made up of 13 amino acids.

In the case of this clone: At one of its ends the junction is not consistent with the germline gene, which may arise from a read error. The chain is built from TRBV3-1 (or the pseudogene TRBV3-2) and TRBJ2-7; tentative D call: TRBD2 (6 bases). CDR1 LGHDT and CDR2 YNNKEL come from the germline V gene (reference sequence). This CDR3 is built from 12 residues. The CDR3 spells CASSRRPGLRHF. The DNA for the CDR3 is TGTGCCAGCAGCCGAAGACCGGGACTCCGGCACTTC.